This T cell receptor (beta chain) is drawn from a study of OX40 agonist ivuxolimab in advanced cancers. Germline lookup yields CDR1 SNHLY and CDR2 FYNNEI. CDR3 length equals 12 residues. V was clipped by 11 bases and J by 10 bases, with 15 bases between them. Generated by immunoSEQ multiplex PCR, the TCRdb table keeps only in-frame clones and is missing some. The sample shows 60,000 to 80,000 clones, about 88% of them seen only once. The sample was CD4+ or CD8+ T cells sorted from blood, taken in a trial of the OX40 agonist ivuxolimab. V gene TRBV2 combines with J gene TRBJ1-6; D is ambiguous. The receptor was derived from an adult with an advanced solid tumor such as melanoma, head and neck, liver or kidney cancer. CDR3 sequence reads: CAYSRVGSPLHF. The CDR3, as DNA: TGTGCCTACTCTAGGGTTGGGTCACCCCTCCACTTT. Filled out from reference TRBV2 and TRBJ1-6, the complete variable domain reads EPEVTQTPSHQVTQMGQEVILRCVPISNHLYFYWYRQILGQKVEFLVSFYNNEISEKSEIFDDQFSVERPDGSNFTLKIRSTKLEDSAMYFCAYSRVGSPLHFGNGTRLTVT.